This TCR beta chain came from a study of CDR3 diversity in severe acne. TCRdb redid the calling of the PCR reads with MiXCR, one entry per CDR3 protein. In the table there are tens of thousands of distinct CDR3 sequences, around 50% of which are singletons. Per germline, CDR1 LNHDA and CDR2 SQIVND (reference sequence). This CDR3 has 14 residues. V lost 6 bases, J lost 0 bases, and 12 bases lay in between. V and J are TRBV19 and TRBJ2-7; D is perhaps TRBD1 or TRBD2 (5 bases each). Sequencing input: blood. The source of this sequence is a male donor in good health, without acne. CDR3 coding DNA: TGTGCCAGTAGCGGGACGGCGAGCTCCTACGAGCAGTACTTC. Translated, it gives CASSGTASSYEQYF.